These 25 T cell receptor beta chains were sequenced from one sample in a study of blood T cell repertoires in COVID-19. Some clones are missing from TCRdb's copy, which holds only in-frame ones; the method was immunoSEQ multiplex PCR. The data show around 230,000 clones, 70% to 90% seen once. Specimen: peripheral blood. The receptors were gathered from a woman aged 70-85 years with active or convalescent COVID-19.

The CDR3 sequence is CASSFRAGGYMNTEAFF. CDR3 nucleotide sequence: TGTGCCAGCAGCTTTCGAGCCGGCGGGTACATGAACACTGAAGCTTTCTTT. This chain uses TRBV7-8 with TRBJ1-1; D remains ambiguous. The germline gives CDR1 SGHVS, CDR2 FQNEAQ. V was cut by 3 bases and J by 0 bases, with 17 bases left in between. The CDR3 loop spans 17 amino acids.

V is TRBV4-1 and J is TRBJ2-5; the D gene is possibly TRBD2 (6 bases). Germline V gives CDR1 MGHRA, CDR2 YSYEKL. V lost 3 bases and J 3 bases, leaving 17 bases between the germline ends. This CDR3 has 16 residues. The CDR3 coding sequence is TGCGCCAGCAGCCAGGGGGGTTGGGGGACCGAAGAGACCCAGTACTTC. Amino acid sequence: CASSQGGWGTEETQYF.

This clone was found once. This chain links TRBV6-2 or TRBV6-3 with TRBJ2-2, with 11 bases aligning to TRBD2. Germline assignment: CDR1 MNHEY and CDR2 SVGEGT. This CDR3 region has 17 residues. J was trimmed by 7 bases and V by 0 bases; bases with no gene match: 7. This CDR3 is CASSYSKLAGVLGELFF. In nucleotides, the CDR3 is TGTGCCAGCAGTTACTCGAAACTAGCGGGGGTACTCGGGGAGCTGTTTTTT.

The chain carries TRBV24-1 and TRBJ1-5; D might be TRBD1 (6 bases). The CDR3 is 16 residues long. Per the germline V gene, CDR1 is KGHDR and CDR2 is SFDVKD. V gave up 2 bases and J gave up 4 bases, with 14 bases separating them. The CDR3 DNA is TGTGCCACCAGTGATTCCGCACAGGGTATGAATCAGCCCCAGCATTTT. Translating it yields CATSDSAQGMNQPQHF.

The chain has TRBV5-1 and TRBJ2-3, with TRBD2 matching over 8 bases. Per germline, CDR1 SGHRS and CDR2 YFSETQ. The CDR3 is 16 amino acids. The junction had 9 bases not matched to a gene; V was cut back by 3 bases and J by 3 bases. The CDR3 is CASSWAMAGGTDTQYF. Here the CDR3 DNA reads TGCGCCAGCAGCTGGGCTATGGCGGGGGGAACAGATACGCAGTATTTT.

The chain is built from TRBV3-1 (or the pseudogene TRBV3-2) and TRBJ1-1; 7 bases map to TRBD1. This CDR3 is 16 amino acids long. V dropped 5 bases and J dropped 6; count of bases not matched to a gene: 15. Looked up from germline, CDR1 is LGHDT and CDR2 is YNNKEL (reference sequence). CDR3 residues: CASSETGTAKGPEAFF. CDR3 sequence (DNA): TGTGCCAGCAGCGAAACCGGGACAGCAAAGGGTCCTGAAGCTTTCTTT.

The table lists this clone with a count of one. V is TRBV3-1 (or the pseudogene TRBV3-2) and J is TRBJ1-2; D gene ambiguous. The germline V and J ends were trimmed by 1 base and 6 bases, with 12 bases remaining between them. This CDR3 contains 14 residues. Germline values: CDR1 LGHDT, CDR2 YNNKEL (reference sequence). CDR3 bases: TGTGCCAGCAGCCAAGTTTGGGGAGTACATGGCTACACCTTC. It encodes CASSQVWGVHGYTF.

The rearrangement uses TRBV9 and TRBJ1-6; D perhaps matches TRBD1 (5 bases). This CDR3 is built from 15 residues. V gave up 4 bases and J gave up 8 bases, with 16 bases separating them. The germline CDR1 and CDR2 sequences are SGDLS and YYNGEE. CDR3 sequence reads: CASSPRLGADSPLHF. CDR3 sequence (DNA): TGTGCCAGCAGCCCCCGTTTAGGGGCAGATTCACCCCTCCACTTT. Together with reference TRBV9 and TRBJ1-6, the CDR3 gives the full variable domain: DSGVTQTPKHLITATGQRVTLRCSPRSGDLSVYWYQQSLDQGLQFLIQYYNGEERAKGNILERFSAQQFPDLHSELNLSSLELGDSALYFCASSPRLGADSPLHFGNGTRLTVT.

This chain uses TRBV7-2 with TRBJ2-1; 14 bases fit TRBD2. This CDR3 contains 15 residues. V shed 5 bases and J 12 bases; nucleotides not matched to a gene: 9. CDR1 and CDR2 (germline): SGHTA, FQGNSA. The CDR3 nucleotides are TGTGCCAGCAGCCCCCCGGGACTAGCGGGGGCCCCGCAGTTCTTC. Translated, it gives CASSPPGLAGAPQFF. The whole variable domain, filled in from reference TRBV7-2 and TRBJ2-1, reads GAGVSQSPSNKVTEKGKDVELRCDPISGHTALYWYRQSLGQGLEFLIYFQGNSAPDKSGLPSDRFSAERTGGSVSTLTIQRTQQEDSAVYLCASSPPGLAGAPQFFGPGTRLTVL.

The V gene is TRBV5-1, the J gene TRBJ1-6; D remains unclear. CDR1 and CDR2 (germline): SGHRS, YFSETQ. This CDR3 contains 16 residues. V was cut by 1 base and J by 3 bases, with 11 bases left in between. The CDR3 sequence is CASSLWAVSYNSPLHF. The CDR3 nucleotides read TGCGCCAGCAGCTTGTGGGCAGTTAGCTATAATTCACCCCTCCACTTT.

This chain links TRBV18 with TRBJ2-1, with 10 nucleotides matching TRBD2. CDR3 length: 19 amino acids. The germline CDR1 and CDR2 sequences are KGHSH and LQKENI. J lost 8 bases, V lost 1 base, and 17 bases had no gene match. The CDR3, as DNA: TGTGCCAGCTCACCACGGGGGCTAGCGGGGGCCCAATCGAGGGATGAGCAGTTCTTC. Protein sequence: CASSPRGLAGAQSRDEQFF.

The chain carries TRBV12-3 or TRBV12-4 and TRBJ1-6; 8 bases line up with TRBD1. After removal of 6 bases from V and 9 bases from J, the junction contained 1 base not matched to a gene. There are 12 residues in the CDR3. The CDR3: CASRGTGSPLHF. CDR3 sequence (DNA): TGTGCCAGCAGGGGGACAGGTTCACCCCTCCACTTT.

The V and J genes are TRBV11-3 and TRBJ2-2, with TRBD2 identical over 9 bases. There are 14 residues in the CDR3. V dropped 6 bases and J dropped 5; count of bases not matched to a gene: 4. Germline assignment: CDR1 SGHNT and CDR2 YENEEA. CDR3 region: CASRLTSGTGELFF. In DNA form, the CDR3 reads TGTGCCAGCAGACTAACTAGCGGGACCGGGGAGCTGTTTTTT.

The chain has TRBV11-2 and TRBJ1-1, with 10 positions matching TRBD1. Germline CDR1 reads SGHAT; CDR2 reads FQNNGV. The CDR3 loop spans 13 amino acids. The junction had 4 bases not matched to a gene; V was cut back by 4 bases and J by 8 bases. The chain's CDR3 is CASSSDRGGEAFF. The CDR3 bases are TGTGCCAGCAGCTCGGACAGGGGGGGGGAAGCTTTCTTT.

This chain uses TRBV3-1 (or the pseudogene TRBV3-2) with TRBJ2-5; TRBD2 agrees at 16 bases. V lost 10 bases to trimming and J lost 5 bases; unmatched junction nucleotides: 19. CDR3 size: 19 residues. CDR1 LGHDT and CDR2 YNNKEL come from the germline V gene (reference sequence). CDR3 sequence reads: CATGLSGLAGGPSGETQYF. The CDR3 nucleotides read TGTGCCACGGGCCTCTCGGGACTAGCGGGAGGGCCTAGTGGTGAGACCCAGTACTTC.

This chain links TRBV6-5 with TRBJ1-1; no firm D call. Deletions cut 0 bases from V and 1 base from J, with 3 bases between. From germline, CDR1 is MNHEY and CDR2 SVGAGI. The CDR3 is made up of 13 amino acids. In DNA form, the CDR3 reads TGTGCCAGCAGTTACTCAGCGAACACTGAAGCTTTCTTT. Residues: CASSYSANTEAFF.

The chain is built from TRBV5-1 and TRBJ2-7; D may be TRBD1 (5 bases). The CDR3 length is 12 residues. Germline CDR1 is SGHRS and CDR2 is YFSETQ. Between the trimmed V and J ends, which lost 1 base and 6 bases, there was a span of 8 bases. DNA of the CDR3: TGCGCCAGCAGCTTGACAGGAAGCGAGCAGTACTTC. Encoded protein: CASSLTGSEQYF.

This clone has more than one count but fewer than ten. This sequence joins TRBV3-1 (or the pseudogene TRBV3-2) and TRBJ2-2; possible D gene TRBD1, 6 bases. From germline, CDR1 is LGHDT and CDR2 YNNKEL (reference sequence). The V end lost 4 bases, the J end lost 0 bases, and 9 bases lay between the germline ends. The CDR3 spans 15 residues. As DNA, the CDR3 is TGTGCCAGCAGCCTAGGGGGTTCGAACACCGGGGAGCTGTTTTTT. Translation gives CASSLGGSNTGELFF.

This clone was detected only a few times. The chain carries TRBV4-1 and TRBJ2-7, with 7 bases lining up with TRBD2. This CDR3 spans 13 amino acids. V shed 4 bases, J shed 5 bases, and the junction held 5 bases outside the gene matches. Looked up from germline, CDR1 is MGHRA and CDR2 is YSYEKL. The CDR3: CASSRGGPDEQYF. The CDR3 nucleotides are TGCGCCAGCAGCCGGGGGGGACCCGACGAGCAGTACTTC.

This sequence joins TRBV6-5 and TRBJ2-3; D is unclear. This CDR3 is built from 12 residues. Germline V gives CDR1 MNHEY, CDR2 SVGAGI. Trimming took off 7 bases at V and 0 bases at J, with 5 bases between the two ends. CDR3 protein: CASMGSTDTQYF. DNA for the CDR3: TGTGCCAGCATGGGCAGCACAGATACGCAGTATTTT.

This chain links TRBV24-1 with TRBJ2-5; no firm D call. This CDR3 region has 15 residues. Trimming removed 4 bases from V and 2 bases from J, with 13 bases in between. CDR1 is KGHDR, CDR2 SFDVKD, per germline. The CDR3 spells CATSDPRVFQETQYF. DNA of the CDR3: TGTGCCACCAGTGACCCCCGGGTGTTTCAAGAGACCCAGTACTTC.

The chain has TRBV18 and TRBJ1-6, with TRBD1 matching over 7 bases. The junction had 0 bases not matched to a gene; V was cut back by 5 bases and J by 8 bases. The CDR3 sequence is 12 residues long. Germline loops: CDR1 KGHSH, CDR2 LQKENI. CDR3 sequence (DNA): TGTGCCAGCTCAACAGGGGATTCACCCCTCCACTTT. Encoded protein: CASSTGDSPLHF. The whole variable domain, remainder taken from reference TRBV18 and TRBJ1-6, is NAGVMQNPRHLVRRRGQEARLRCSPMKGHSHVYWYRQLPEEGLKFMVYLQKENIIDESGMPKERFSAEFPKEGPSILRIQQVVRGDSAAYFCASSTGDSPLHFGNGTRLTVT.

This clone was detected once. The rearrangement joins TRBV10-3 to TRBJ1-2; 7 bases map to TRBD1. The germline CDR1 and CDR2 sequences are ENHRY and SYGVKD. After removal of 5 bases from V and 7 bases from J, the junction contained 13 bases not matched to a gene. CDR3 length: 15 amino acids. The CDR3 DNA reads TGTGCCATCAGTCCTTTTTGGGACAGACGCGGTGGCTACACCTTC. It specifies CAISPFWDRRGGYTF.

V usage is TRBV3-1 (or the pseudogene TRBV3-2) and J usage is TRBJ2-3, with D possibly matching TRBD2 (6 bases). V was pared by 4 bases and J by 4 bases, with 18 bases between. From germline, CDR1 is LGHDT and CDR2 YNNKEL (reference sequence). The CDR3 runs to 16 residues. The CDR3, as DNA: TGTGCCAGCAGCCTTCTACTGGTGGGAGGAGCAGATACGCAGTATTTT. The encoded protein is CASSLLLVGGADTQYF.

In its sample, this clone was seen once. The V call is TRBV7-6, the J call TRBJ2-1; D might be TRBD2 (5 bases). V lost 3 bases to trimming and J lost 3 bases, with 12 bases between them. Germline V gives CDR1 SGHVS, CDR2 FNYEAQ. The CDR3 loop spans 15 amino acids. CDR3 region: CASSFGMPNYNEQFF. DNA of the CDR3: TGTGCCAGCAGCTTCGGGATGCCTAACTACAATGAGCAGTTCTTC. Based on the CDR3 plus reference TRBV7-6 and TRBJ2-1, the full variable domain is GAGVSQSPRYKVTKRGQDVALRCDPISGHVSLYWYRQALGQGPEFLTYFNYEAQQDKSGLPNDRFSAERPEGSISTLTIQRTEQRDSAMYRCASSFGMPNYNEQFFGPGTRLTVL.